This T cell receptor (beta chain) comes out of a study of T cell changes during pregnancy in multiple sclerosis (dated by TCRdb to about 2019). Some background on the complete study: In women with multiple sclerosis, the researchers looked at how the T cell repertoire shifted as pregnancy progressed.

A word on this clone: What this receptor recognizes is not known. Per-base qualities were not stored, and no clone one base away is much larger.

V lost 0 bases and J lost 0 bases, and the count of bases not matched to a germline gene is 6. Inclusive of the bounding cysteine and phenylalanine, the CDR3 is 18 residues long. Only the CDR3 part of the read is kept: 54 bases, read in frame from the first base. From a lookup of the germline V gene (reference sequence), CDR1 and CDR2 are LNHDA and SQIVND. Libraries were constructed by the immunoSEQ multiplex PCR assay. Sourced from immuneACCESS, this table was stored by TCRdb with only in-frame sequences that have V and J called. A share of the clones is absent; for the studies checked, an unresolved V gene accounts for under half, and the remainder has no known explanation. In all, the sample holds about 67,000 clones, and more than 85% of those were seen once. The ten largest clones take up 2% to 2.5% of the sample.

This receptor chain uses TRBV19 and TRBJ2-4; TRBD1 matches 9 bases in the middle. This specimen consisted of peripheral blood, obtained in the first trimester of pregnancy. The receptor's source is a female donor with multiple sclerosis, enrolled in a pregnancy study. The bases are TGTGCCAGTAGTATAGATCTTGGGACAGGGCTAGCCAAAAACATTCAGTACTTC. The encoded protein is CASSIDLGTGLAKNIQYF.